These T cell receptor beta chains were read from a single sample in a study of PD-1 and CTLA-4 blockade in melanoma. The data were produced by immunoSEQ multiplex PCR, yet TCRdb's version contains in-frame clones alone and is incomplete. The sample yields approximately 17,000 clones, 73% seen once. The sample in question was CD8+ T cells from peripheral blood, obtained before anti-PD-1 treatment. These receptors were taken from a human donor with melanoma. Each CDR3 is given with its conserved first and last residue. The order of the fields is V gene, D gene, clone size, J gene, CDR3 protein, CDR3 DNA. D genes are given only for firm matches. Not all rows give a size; the values are once, few, many and, for expanded clones, a class.

>TRBV3-1/TRBV3-2|TRBD1|.|TRBJ2-7
CASSPGQGTPYEQYF
TGTGCCAGCAGCCCAGGACAGGGAACCCCCTACGAGCAGTACTTC
>TRBV7-9|.|.|TRBJ2-7
CASSLGDREQYF
TGTGCCAGCAGCTTAGGAGACAGGGAGCAGTACTTC
>TRBV7-6|.|.|TRBJ2-1
CASSGKAGPDEQFF
TGTGCCAGCTCCGGGAAGGCGGGACCGGATGAGCAGTTCTTC
>TRBV7-9|.|.|TRBJ1-1
CASSYGAGSRTEAFF
TGTGCCAGCAGCTACGGGGCAGGGTCGAGGACTGAAGCTTTCTTT
>TRBV10-3|TRBD1|.|TRBJ2-5
CAISETGGSEETQYF
TGTGCCATCAGTGAGACAGGGGGCTCGGAGGAGACCCAGTACTTC
>TRBV24-1|.|.|TRBJ2-5
CATSDFNDLGETQYF
TGTGCCACCAGTGATTTCAATGACCTGGGAGAGACCCAGTACTTC
>TRBV5-1|.|.|TRBJ2-1
CASSLLGAEQFF
TGCGCCAGCAGCCTGCTCGGGGCTGAGCAGTTCTTC
>TRBV7-9|.|.|TRBJ1-5
CASSLGEGNQPQHF
TGTGCCAGCAGCTTAGGCGAGGGAAATCAGCCCCAGCATTTT
>TRBV4-1|.|.|TRBJ1-2
CASSQTPGLNYGYTF
TGCGCCAGCAGCCAAACCCCGGGGCTGAACTATGGCTACACCTTC
>TRBV30|.|.|TRBJ2-5
CAWDTGEETQYF
TGTGCCTGGGACACAGGCGAAGAGACCCAGTACTTC
>TRBV7-9|.|once|TRBJ2-3
CASSLAGGPTDTQYF
TGTGCCAGCAGCTTAGCCGGGGGTCCCACAGATACGCAGTATTTT
>TRBV3-1/TRBV3-2|TRBD2|few|TRBJ2-1
CASSLMALAGNEQFF
TGTGCCAGCAGCCTCATGGCCCTAGCGGGAAACGAGCAGTTCTTC
>TRBV12-5|.|.|TRBJ1-2
CASGLVSGRGYGYTF
TGTGCTAGTGGTTTGGTATCAGGCAGGGGCTATGGCTACACCTTC
>TRBV27|.|few|TRBJ2-2
CASSLTPLANTGELFF
TGTGCCAGCAGCCTGACTCCGTTGGCGAACACCGGGGAGCTGTTTTTT
>TRBV2|.|.|TRBJ1-5
CASSKRTPLDTYSNQPQHF
TGTGCCAGCAGTAAACGGACACCGCTCGATACCTATAGCAATCAGCCCCAGCATTTT
>TRBV29-1|TRBD1|few|TRBJ1-3
CSVEAWGQNSGNTIYF
TGCAGCGTTGAAGCTTGGGGACAGAACTCTGGAAACACCATATATTTT
>TRBV29-1|.|.|TRBJ2-7
CSVTSSSYEQYF
TGCAGCGTGACATCGAGCTCCTACGAGCAGTACTTC
>TRBV4-1|.|.|TRBJ2-1
CASSQDNRPYNEQFF
TGCGCCAGCAGCCAAGATAACAGGCCGTACAATGAGCAGTTCTTC
>TRBV2|.|.|TRBJ1-5
CASDRQFNQPQHF
TGTGCCAGCGACAGACAATTCAATCAGCCCCAGCATTTT
>TRBV27|.|once|TRBJ2-2
CASSLNEGISPGELFF
TGTGCCAGCAGTTTAAACGAGGGGATTTCCCCCGGGGAGCTGTTTTTT
>TRBV23-1|.|.|TRBJ1-6
CASSQWGPNPSPLHF
TGCGCCAGCAGTCAATGGGGTCCGAACCCTTCACCCCTCCACTTT
>TRBV5-5|TRBD2|.|TRBJ2-7
CASSPSLQVFGLAGAYEQYF
TGTGCCAGCAGCCCATCTCTCCAGGTCTTCGGACTAGCGGGGGCCTACGAGCAGTACTTC
>TRBV3-1/TRBV3-2|.|.|TRBJ2-2
CASSHSPNTGELFF
TGTGCCAGCAGCCATAGCCCGAACACCGGGGAGCTGTTTTTT
>TRBV9|.|.|TRBJ1-2
CASSVTSTLSYGYTF
TGTGCCAGCAGCGTAACCAGCACCTTGTCCTATGGCTACACCTTC
>TRBV5-6|.|.|TRBJ2-1
CASSLAAGEEQFF
TGTGCCAGCAGCTTGGCCGCAGGGGAAGAGCAGTTCTTC
>TRBV29-1|.|.|TRBJ1-1
CSGTGSRVTEAFF
TGCAGCGGTACCGGATCTAGGGTGACTGAAGCTTTCTTT
>TRBV7-6|TRBD1|.|TRBJ1-1
CASSPGQGLPFMNTEAFF
TGTGCCAGCAGCCCGGGACAGGGGCTCCCGTTCATGAACACTGAAGCTTTCTTT
>TRBV4-1|.|once|TRBJ1-4
CASSHLSTTGEKLFF
TGCGCCAGCAGCCACCTGAGCACGACGGGTGAAAAACTGTTTTTT
>TRBV9|TRBD1|.|TRBJ2-7
CASSVGRTGCQYF
TGTGCCAGCAGCGTAGGAAGGACAGGCTGCCAGTACTTC
>TRBV6-5|TRBD2|.|TRBJ2-3
CASWTSGDPTDTQYF
TGTGCCAGCTGGACTAGCGGGGACCCCACAGATACGCAGTATTTT
>TRBV6-5|TRBD1|.|TRBJ2-7
CASSYGQGGYEQYF
TGTGCCAGCAGTTACGGACAGGGGGGCTACGAGCAGTACTTC
>TRBV5-8|.|few|TRBJ2-3
CASSLRYSTDTQYF
TGTGCCAGCAGCTTGAGGTATAGCACAGATACGCAGTATTTT
>TRBV9|TRBD1|.|TRBJ2-7
CASSAGTGTYEQYF
TGTGCCAGCAGCGCCGGGACAGGGACCTACGAGCAGTACTTC
>TRBV2|.|.|TRBJ1-5
CASSHGGSNQPQHF
TGTGCCAGCAGTCACGGGGGCAGCAATCAGCCCCAGCATTTT
>TRBV14|.|.|TRBJ1-1
CASSPLPTEAFF
TGTGCCAGCAGCCCACTCCCCACTGAAGCTTTCTTT
>TRBV7-2|TRBD1|few|TRBJ1-2
CASSLTGTGGRGYTF
TGTGCCAGCAGCTTAACCGGGACAGGGGGGAGAGGCTACACCTTC
>TRBV4-1|TRBD1|.|TRBJ2-7
CASSQIAAGGYEQYF
TGCGCCAGCAGCCAAATCGCGGCAGGGGGCTACGAGCAGTACTTC
>TRBV7-9|.|.|TRBJ1-2
CASSLGVRDYGYTF
TGTGCCAGCAGCTTAGGGGTCAGAGATTATGGCTACACCTTC
>TRBV25-1|.|.|TRBJ2-7
CASSDWGYEQYF
TGTGCCAGCAGTGACTGGGGCTACGAGCAGTACTTC
>TRBV4-1|TRBD1|.|TRBJ1-1
CASSLRPAGLQGGTEAFF
TGCGCCAGCAGCCTCCGACCGGCGGGATTGCAGGGGGGAACTGAAGCTTTCTTT
>TRBV30|.|.|TRBJ2-1
CAWKGRDYNEQFF
TGTGCCTGGAAAGGCAGGGATTACAATGAGCAGTTCTTC
>TRBV5-5|.|few|TRBJ1-5
CASSPGDGSNQPQHF
TGTGCCAGCAGCCCCGGGGACGGTAGCAATCAGCCCCAGCATTTT
>TRBV29-1|.|.|TRBJ2-1
CSVGGLNEQFF
TGCAGCGTTGGTGGTCTGAATGAGCAGTTCTTC
>TRBV2|TRBD2|.|TRBJ2-3
CATVLAGAQYF
TGTGCCACCGTCCTAGCGGGGGCGCAGTATTTT
>TRBV27|.|.|TRBJ1-5
CASARAFGERNQPQHF
TGTGCCAGCGCACGAGCGTTTGGGGAGAGGAATCAGCCCCAGCATTTT
>TRBV7-9|TRBD1|few|TRBJ1-2
CASSLGTGGDGYTF
TGTGCCAGCAGCCTCGGGACAGGGGGGGATGGCTACACCTTC
>TRBV19|TRBD1|medium-sized|TRBJ1-3
CASGQGAHTIYF
TGTGCCAGCGGACAGGGGGCCCACACCATATATTTT
>TRBV28|TRBD2|.|TRBJ2-3
CASSPGLAGVVDTQYF
TGTGCCAGCAGCCCAGGACTAGCGGGAGTTGTAGATACGCAGTATTTT
>TRBV6-4|.|few|TRBJ1-1
CASSDPPNTEAFF
TGTGCCAGCAGTGACCCACCGAACACTGAAGCTTTCTTT
>TRBV6-1|TRBD2|.|TRBJ2-3
CASSEAAGADTQYF
TGTGCCAGCAGTGAAGCAGCGGGGGCAGATACGCAGTATTTT
>TRBV5-1|TRBD1|.|TRBJ1-6
CASSLVGTGPFSPLHF
TGCGCCAGCAGCTTGGTTGGGACAGGCCCTTTTTCACCCCTCCACTTT